This T cell receptor beta chain appears in the sequencing data of a study of blood T cell repertoires in COVID-19. In the study overall: The United States, Italy and Spain were the sources of the acute and convalescent COVID-19 samples. Sample material is recorded as cDNA or gDNA derived from T cells, B-cell-depleted T cells, or PBMCs.

Original processing notes: Estimation of nucleated cell counts relied on the amplification of reference gene primers. Clones were read by immunoSEQ multiplex PCR, and TCRdb kept only the in-frame ones, dropping some. V and J calls and clone size are given by that table; D and trimming were obtained from the DNA. The repertoire includes about 120,000 clones, approximately 85% of them detected once, and 9% to 13% sits in the top ten. For this clone: At one end, the junction sequence differs from germline, possibly due to a read error.

CDR3 length equals 15 residues. The germline gives CDR1 SGHVS, CDR2 FQNEAQ. Input material: peripheral blood. This receptor was taken from a human donor in a cohort sampled during active COVID-19. The chain couples TRBV7-8 to TRBJ2-3; D perhaps matches TRBD2 (6 bases). The chain's CDR3 is CASSLDGAGGDTQYF. CDR3 coding DNA: TGTGCCAGCAGTTTAGACGGAGCGGGTGGAGATACGCAGTATTTT.